The clone carrying this T cell receptor beta chain was picked up a small number of times. Its antigen is not known. The listed genes are named as in mouse. The sequence runs out 4 residues before the end of the CDR3; the remainder is reconstructed from the germline J gene. These data belong to a study of CD8+ T cells in alopecia areata. Study-level points and caveats: Among patients, TCR sharing was less clear than in mice, a difference possibly due in part to HLA diversity in the patient population. Sequences from scalp samples also cover resident alphabeta T cells of normal skin.

Germline values: CDR1 FNHDT, CDR2 SITEND (reference sequence). The length of the CDR3 is 14 residues. Cells that came from pooled cutaneous lymph nodes were sorted using CD4, CD8alpha, NKG2D, NKG2ACE and other markers. Extracted RNA was reverse transcribed, and the resulting cDNA served as sequencing template. The assay was immunoSEQ multiplex PCR, and TCRdb's table has in-frame clones only and misses some. Reported are 20,000 or so clones, none seen only once; the ten largest carry around 33%. The V and J genes are TRBV19 and TRBJ2-4; 10 bases align to TRBD2. Material: CD8+ T cells sorted from a lymph node. The origin of this receptor is a C3H/HeJ mouse with alopecia areata. MHC haplotype of the mouse line: H2-k. The DNA read from the CDR3 is TGTGCCAGCAGTTCTCCGGGACTGGGGAAC. As protein: CASSSPGLGN. The full CDR3 protein is CASSSPGLGNTLYF.